Detailed here is one T cell receptor (beta chain). This sample is drawn from a study of blood T cell repertoires in COVID-19. Study summary: COVID-19 samples collected from the United States, Italy and Spain covered acute and convalescent phases.

Germline V CDR1 and CDR2: SGHVS, FNYEAQ. This CDR3 spans 14 amino acids. The V segment lost 5 bases and the J segment 9 bases; nucleotides outside the gene matches: 9. Sequencing was performed with immunoSEQ multiplex PCR; in TCRdb, only in-frame clones are kept and a portion is missing. There are approximately 190,000 clones in the sample; roughly 82% occur only once, and about 5.5% lies in the top ten. Sequenced: peripheral blood. The rearrangement links TRBV7-6 to TRBJ1-5; 8 nucleotides agree with TRBD1. The receptor was derived from a young woman with acute or convalescent COVID-19. CDR3 loop: CASSLGQGVWPQHF. CDR3 nucleotide sequence: TGTGCCAGCAGCCTTGGACAGGGAGTATGGCCCCAGCATTTT.